The 7 T cell receptor beta chains below all came from one sample that was sequenced in a study of cytomegalovirus exposure and HLA in healthy donors. This PCR relied on a set of 60 Vbeta primers and 13 Jbeta primers. Some clones are missing from TCRdb's copy, which holds only in-frame ones; the method was immunoSEQ multiplex PCR. This table holds some 160,000 clones, roughly 84% found once. Specimen: PBMCs. These receptors all stem from a boy between 2 and 10 years old in good health and CMV-seronegative.

This chain connects TRBV6-1 to TRBJ1-2; 8 bases map to TRBD1. The J segment lost 7 bases and the V segment lost 3 bases, leaving 7 bases of the junction unmatched. The CDR3 is 14 residues long. Germline V gives CDR1 MNHNS, CDR2 SASEGT. CDR3 amino acids: CASSDRQGISGYTF. The CDR3 DNA is TGTGCCAGCAGTGATAGACAGGGGATCTCTGGCTACACCTTC.

This sequence joins TRBV30 and TRBJ1-1; the D is unclear. This CDR3 contains 13 residues. V was pared by 2 bases and J by 2 bases, with 9 bases between. Germline-derived CDR1 and CDR2 are GTSNPN and SVGIG (reference sequence). The CDR3 protein is CAWSHKPNTEAFF. Written as DNA, the CDR3 is TGTGCCTGGAGTCATAAGCCAAACACTGAAGCTTTCTTT.

The chain joins TRBV9 to TRBJ2-7, with D perhaps matching TRBD2 (7 bases). The CDR3 has 17 amino acids. V dropped 0 bases and J dropped 6 bases, with 22 bases sitting between them. CDR1 and CDR2 (germline): SGDLS, YYNGEE. CDR3 in amino acids: CASSVAPQTGRGGEQYF. The CDR3, as DNA: TGTGCCAGCAGCGTAGCCCCTCAAACAGGGAGGGGAGGCGAGCAGTACTTC.

The V call is TRBV28, the J call TRBJ2-5, with a possible D match to TRBD2 (5 bases). The V gene lost 1 base and the J gene lost 5 bases, with 14 bases spanning the gap. The V gene's germline CDR1 is MDHEN and CDR2 SYDVKM. This CDR3 region has 15 residues. The CDR3: CASSLYSLRRETQYF. The CDR3 nucleotides are TGTGCCAGCAGTTTATATTCCCTCCGGAGGGAGACCCAGTACTTC.

J is TRBJ2-1 and V is TRBV10-3, with 7 nucleotides matching TRBD2. J was trimmed by 0 bases and V by 10 bases; bases with no gene match: 6. This CDR3 is 14 amino acids long. CDR1 ENHRY and CDR2 SYGVKD come from the germline V gene. The DNA of the CDR3 is TGTGCCACCAAGGGCGGGAGCTCCTACAATGAGCAGTTCTTC. The encoded protein is CATKGGSSYNEQFF.

This rearrangement joins TRBV27 to TRBJ2-2; a weak D match, TRBD2 (5 bases). This CDR3 comprises 14 residues. V gave up 7 bases and J gave up 3 bases, with 12 bases separating them. The germline V gene has CDR1 MNHEY and CDR2 SMNVEV (reference sequence). This CDR3 is CASKLGSYTGELFF. The CDR3 region has the DNA TGTGCCAGCAAACTAGGGTCCTACACCGGGGAGCTGTTTTTT.

The chain employs TRBV10-3 and TRBJ2-5, with 8 bases matching TRBD1. V dropped 3 bases and J dropped 4; count of bases not matched to a gene: 10. This CDR3 is built from 16 residues. Germline V gives CDR1 ENHRY, CDR2 SYGVKD. CDR3 sequence reads: CAISDWDRTLRETQYF. The CDR3 DNA reads as TGTGCCATCAGTGACTGGGACAGGACCCTTAGAGAGACCCAGTACTTC.